This T cell receptor (beta chain) was documented in a study of blood T cell repertoires in COVID-19. Study-level information: Sites across the United States, Italy and Spain contributed samples from acute and convalescent COVID-19. T cells, B-cell-depleted T cells, or PBMCs supplied cDNA or gDNA.

The germline V gene has CDR1 LGHNA and CDR2 YNFKEQ. V shed 1 base, J shed 0 bases, and the junction held 9 bases outside the gene matches. CDR3 length equals 17 residues. TCRdb's table, derived via immunoSEQ multiplex PCR, lists solely in-frame clones and lacks some. The sample contains about 310,000 clones, about nine tenths of which appear only once. The V call is TRBV4-2, the J call TRBJ2-7, with 7 bases matching TRBD2. The sample taken for sequencing was peripheral blood. This clonotype originated in a man aged 45-65 years with active or convalescent COVID-19. This chain's CDR3 is CASSQVRSGISSYEQYF. In DNA, the CDR3 is TGTGCCAGCAGCCAAGTTAGGAGCGGGATCAGCTCCTACGAGCAGTACTTC.